This T cell receptor (beta chain) appears in the sequencing data of a study of blood T cell repertoires in COVID-19. Study summary: PBMCs, B-cell-depleted T cells, or T cells were the source of the cDNA or gDNA that made up the material.

The length of the CDR3 is 14 residues. Per germline, CDR1 SGHVS and CDR2 FQNEAQ. Trimming cost V 5 bases and J 2 bases; bases outside gene matches: 5. Study processing details: Quantification of nucleated cells was approximated via reference gene primer amplification. Clones were sequenced by immunoSEQ multiplex PCR, and TCRdb holds only the in-frame ones, with some missing. The DNA was the basis for D and trimming; V, J and clone size are from that table. The repertoire has under 35,000 clones, about 90% of them found once; the top ten carry approximately 14%. The receptor comes from a human donor with active COVID-19. The donor label of this sample is uncertain. This chain links TRBV7-8 with TRBJ2-7; 8 bases agree with TRBD1. The specimen was peripheral blood. Here the CDR3 reads CASSPTGGAYEQYF. Written as DNA, the CDR3 is TGTGCCAGCAGCCCTACAGGGGGAGCCTACGAGCAGTACTTC.